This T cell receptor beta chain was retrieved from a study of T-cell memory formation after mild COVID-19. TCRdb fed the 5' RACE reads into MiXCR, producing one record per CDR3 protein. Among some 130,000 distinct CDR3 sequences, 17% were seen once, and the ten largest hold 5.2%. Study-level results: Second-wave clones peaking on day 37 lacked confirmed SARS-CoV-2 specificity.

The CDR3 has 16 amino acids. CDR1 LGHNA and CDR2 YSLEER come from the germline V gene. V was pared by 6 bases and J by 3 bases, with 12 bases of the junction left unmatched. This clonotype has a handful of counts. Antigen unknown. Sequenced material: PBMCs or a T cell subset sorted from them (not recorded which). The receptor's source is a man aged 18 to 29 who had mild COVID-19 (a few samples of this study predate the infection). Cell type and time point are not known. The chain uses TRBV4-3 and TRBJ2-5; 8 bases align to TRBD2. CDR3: CASSSGRAGGKETQYF. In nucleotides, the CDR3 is TGCGCCAGCAGTTCCGGCCGCGCGGGGGGCAAAGAGACCCAGTACTTC.